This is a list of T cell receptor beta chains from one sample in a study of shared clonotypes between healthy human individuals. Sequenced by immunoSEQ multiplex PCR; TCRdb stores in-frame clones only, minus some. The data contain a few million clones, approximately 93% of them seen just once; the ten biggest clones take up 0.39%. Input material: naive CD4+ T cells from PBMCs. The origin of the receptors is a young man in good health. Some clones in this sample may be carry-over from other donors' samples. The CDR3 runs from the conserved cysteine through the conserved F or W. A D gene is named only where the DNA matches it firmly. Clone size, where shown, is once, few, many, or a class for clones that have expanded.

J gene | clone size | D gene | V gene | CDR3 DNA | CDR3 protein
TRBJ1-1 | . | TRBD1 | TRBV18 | TGTGCCAGCTCGCGCGGGGGACAGGACACTGAAGCTTTCTTT | CASSRGGQDTEAFF
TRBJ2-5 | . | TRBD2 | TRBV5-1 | TGCGCCAGCAGCTTGCCGCGGGAGGGGCTAATCCGAACCCAGTACTTC | CASSLPREGLIRTQYF
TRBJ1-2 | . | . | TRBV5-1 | TGCGCCAGCAGCCATGACAGGCCTACTGAAGGCTACACCTTC | CASSHDRPTEGYTF
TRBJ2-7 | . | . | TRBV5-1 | TGCGCCAGCAGCCCGCGGAGCGGCTACGAGCAGTACTTC | CASSPRSGYEQYF
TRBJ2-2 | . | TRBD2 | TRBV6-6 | TGTGCCAGCAGTACCCGGACTAGCGGGAGTGGGGAGCTGTTTTTT | CASSTRTSGSGELFF
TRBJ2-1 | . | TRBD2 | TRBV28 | TGTGCCACCGACCGACTAGCGGTGGGCAATGAGCAGTTCTTC | CATDRLAVGNEQFF
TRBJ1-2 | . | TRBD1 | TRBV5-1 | TGCGCCAGCAGCTGGACAGGGGGGGACTATGGCTACACCTTC | CASSWTGGDYGYTF
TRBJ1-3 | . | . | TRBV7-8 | TGTGCCAGCAGCTTAGTGCGGTCCTCTGGAAACACCATATATTTT | CASSLVRSSGNTIYF
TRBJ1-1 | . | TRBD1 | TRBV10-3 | TGTGCCATCAGTGACTCCGGGACAGGGAACACTGAAGCTTTCTTT | CAISDSGTGNTEAFF
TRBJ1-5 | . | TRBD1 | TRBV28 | TGTGCCAGCAGTATTCCTTCGGGACAGGTACCCCAGCCCCAGCATTTT | CASSIPSGQVPQPQHF
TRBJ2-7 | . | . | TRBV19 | TGTGCCAGTAGTATAGTTGGCAGCTCCTACGAGCAGTACTTC | CASSIVGSSYEQYF
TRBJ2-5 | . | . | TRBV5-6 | TGTGCCAGCAGCTTGGCATCAAGAGAGGCCCAGTACTTC | CASSLASREAQYF
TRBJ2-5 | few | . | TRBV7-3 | TGTGCCAGCAGCTTAAGCGGACAAGAGACCCAGTACTTC | CASSLSGQETQYF
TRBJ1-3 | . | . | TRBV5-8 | TGTGCCAGCAGCGTCCGGGGTGGAAACACCATATATTTT | CASSVRGGNTIYF
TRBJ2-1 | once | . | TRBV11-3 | TGTGCCAGCAGCTACGAGTTTCGCTCTGAGCAGTTCTTC | CASSYEFRSEQFF
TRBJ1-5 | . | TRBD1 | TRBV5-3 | TGTGCCAGAAGTCGTCGACAGGGGGGATCCCTGGGGCCCCAGCATTTT | CARSRRQGGSLGPQHF
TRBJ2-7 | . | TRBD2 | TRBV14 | TGTGCCAGCAGCCAATGGACTAGCGGCTCCTACGAGCAGTACTTC | CASSQWTSGSYEQYF
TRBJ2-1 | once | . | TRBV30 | TGTGCCTGGAGTGTGGGGGCGAACAATGAGCAGTTCTTC | CAWSVGANNEQFF
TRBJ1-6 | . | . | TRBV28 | TGTGCCAGCAGTTTGCCCAGAAATTCACCCCTCCACTTT | CASSLPRNSPLHF
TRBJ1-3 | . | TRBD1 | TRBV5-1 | TGCGCCAGCAGCCACGGGGACAGTTCAAGAAACACCATATATTTT | CASSHGDSSRNTIYF
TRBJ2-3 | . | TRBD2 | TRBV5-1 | TGCGCCAGCAGCCCGGGGACTAGCGGACTCACAGATACGCAGTATTTT | CASSPGTSGLTDTQYF
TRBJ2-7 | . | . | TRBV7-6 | TGTGCCAGCAGCTTAGAGGACGCGCGGTACGAGCAGTACTTC | CASSLEDARYEQYF
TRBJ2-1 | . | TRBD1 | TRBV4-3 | TGCGCCAGCAGCCAAGAAGTTGGGACAGCTTACAATGAGCAGTTCTTC | CASSQEVGTAYNEQFF
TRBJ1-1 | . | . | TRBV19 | TGTGCCAGTAGTACTAAATTGGCAGGGTTCACTGAAGCTTTCTTT | CASSTKLAGFTEAFF
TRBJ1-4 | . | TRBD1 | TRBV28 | TGTGCCAGCAGTTTACCGAGGACAGGGGCTGAAAAACTGTTTTTT | CASSLPRTGAEKLFF
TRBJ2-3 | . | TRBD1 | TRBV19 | TGTGCCAGTAGTCAGGACAGGGGGACAGATACGCAGTATTTT | CASSQDRGTDTQYF
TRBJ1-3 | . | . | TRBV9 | TGTGCCAGCAGCGTGGGTGGTGTAAACTCTGGAAACACCATATATTTT | CASSVGGVNSGNTIYF
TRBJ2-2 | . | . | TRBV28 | TGTGCCAGCAGTTTATTCAATGGTGCCGGGGAGCTGTTTTTT | CASSLFNGAGELFF
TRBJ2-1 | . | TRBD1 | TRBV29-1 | TGCAGCGTTTCCGGGACAGCGTACAATGAGCAGTTCTTC | CSVSGTAYNEQFF
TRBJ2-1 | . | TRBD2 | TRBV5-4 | TGTGCCAGCAGCGGCCATGGGGGGGGCTCCTACAATGAGCAGTTCTTC | CASSGHGGGSYNEQFF
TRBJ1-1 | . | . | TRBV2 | TGTGCCAGCAATGTAAGGGGGGACACTGAAGCTTTCTTT | CASNVRGDTEAFF
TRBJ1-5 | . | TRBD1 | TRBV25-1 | TGTGCCAGCAAGGGGGCAGGGCCCCAGCATTTT | CASKGAGPQHF
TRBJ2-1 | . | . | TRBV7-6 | TGTGCCAGCAGCTTAGCGCGGAGTTCTCGGGATGAGCAGTTCTTC | CASSLARSSRDEQFF
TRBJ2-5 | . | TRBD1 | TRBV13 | TGTGCCAGCAGCTCCAGCGGACAGGGAGGTAGGGAGACCCAGTACTTC | CASSSSGQGGRETQYF
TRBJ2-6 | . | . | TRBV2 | TGTGCGTTGGGCAGTATCTCTGGGGCCAACGTCCTGACTTTC | CALGSISGANVLTF
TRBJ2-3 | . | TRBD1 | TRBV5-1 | TGCGCCAGCAGCTTCACGACAGGGGGCACAGATACGCAGTATTTT | CASSFTTGGTDTQYF
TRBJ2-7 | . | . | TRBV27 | TGTGCCAGCAGTTCCGGGACGGCGACCTACGAGCAGTACTTC | CASSSGTATYEQYF
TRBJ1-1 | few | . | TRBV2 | TGTGCCAGCAGAGACTCAAGCCTGAACACTGAAGCTTTCTTT | CASRDSSLNTEAFF
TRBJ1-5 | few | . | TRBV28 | TGTGCCAGCAGTTTATCTGGGAATCAGCCCCAGCATTTT | CASSLSGNQPQHF
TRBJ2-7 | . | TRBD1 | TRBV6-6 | TGTGCCAGCAGACGAGGACAGGTCATCGACGAGCAGTACTTC | CASRRGQVIDEQYF
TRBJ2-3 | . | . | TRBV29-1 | TGCAGCGTTGTTTTTCAGACCACAGATACGCAGTATTTT | CSVVFQTTDTQYF
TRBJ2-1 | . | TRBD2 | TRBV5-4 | TGTGCCAGCACCCCTAGCGGGAGTTTGGACAATGAGCAGTTCTTC | CASTPSGSLDNEQFF
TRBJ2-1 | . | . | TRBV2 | TGTGCCAGCTCGTTTGGCGGCGCTAGGGAGCAGTTCTTC | CASSFGGAREQFF
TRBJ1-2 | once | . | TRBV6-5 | TGTGCCAGCAGTTACGGGGCCACCCCTAACTATGGCTACACCTTC | CASSYGATPNYGYTF